This is a list of T cell receptor beta chains from one sample in a study of T cells in localized non-small cell lung cancer. Sequenced by immunoSEQ multiplex PCR; TCRdb stores in-frame clones only, minus some. Of about 28,000 clones in the sample, 70% to 90% were seen once. The sequenced sample was peripheral blood, obtained before any cancer treatment. The receptor source for this set is a woman aged 18 to 49 with stage I lung adenocarcinoma. Each CDR3 is given with its conserved first and last residue. The D gene is left open where the match is weak. Clone size, where shown, is once, few, many, or a class for clones that have expanded.

d_call j_call clone_size v_call cdr3_aa cdr3_nt
TRBD2 TRBJ2-7 NA TRBV7-2 CASSLPSGSYEQYF TGTGCCAGCAGCTTGCCTAGCGGGAGCTACGAGCAGTACTTC
NA TRBJ2-6 NA TRBV5-5 CASSLVLQDSGANVLTF TGTGCCAGCAGCTTGGTGTTACAGGACTCTGGGGCCAACGTCCTGACTTTC
NA TRBJ2-3 NA TRBV11-1 CASSPATPGRQDTQYF TGTGCCAGCAGCCCCGCAACCCCGGGACGGCAAGATACGCAGTATTTT
TRBD2 TRBJ2-1 NA TRBV19 CATSPLAGHNEQFF TGTGCCACTTCCCCCCTAGCGGGACACAATGAGCAGTTCTTC
TRBD2 TRBJ2-5 NA TRBV6-6 CASSYSRSAGGETQYF TGTGCCAGCAGTTACTCGAGGTCGGCGGGGGGGGAGACCCAGTACTTC
NA TRBJ2-1 NA TRBV19 CASSIVESREQFF TGTGCCAGTAGTATAGTGGAGTCCCGGGAGCAGTTCTTC
NA TRBJ2-2 NA TRBV30 CAWSVSWNTGELFF TGTGCCTGGAGTGTATCCTGGAACACCGGGGAGCTGTTTTTT
NA TRBJ1-2 NA TRBV25-1 CASSEFYGYTF TGTGCCAGCAGTGAATTCTATGGCTACACCTTC
NA TRBJ1-6 NA TRBV2 CASSVGYQSPLHF TGTGCCAGCAGTGTCGGGTATCAGTCACCCCTCCACTTT
NA TRBJ2-1 NA TRBV6-5 CASSYPQSNEQFF TGTGCCAGCAGTTACCCCCAGTCCAATGAGCAGTTCTTC
NA TRBJ2-7 once TRBV11-3 CASSLGGGTANYEQYF TGTGCCAGCAGCTTAGGGGGAGGGACAGCGAACTACGAGCAGTACTTC
TRBD2 TRBJ2-7 NA TRBV7-9 CASSSSSGDYEQYF TGTGCCAGCAGCTCCTCTAGCGGAGATTACGAGCAGTACTTC
NA TRBJ2-3 NA TRBV7-2 CASSLRGYHTDTQYF TGTGCCAGCAGCTTACGAGGCTATCACACAGATACGCAGTATTTT
NA TRBJ1-2 NA TRBV2 CASSDPGKGYTF TGTGCCAGCAGTGACCCAGGGAAAGGCTACACCTTC
NA TRBJ2-7 NA TRBV5-1 CASSFSGNEQYF TGCGCCAGCAGCTTTTCGGGAAACGAGCAGTACTTC
TRBD2 TRBJ2-2 NA TRBV28 CASSHGVGVEREGRNTGELFF TGTGCCAGCAGCCACGGAGTCGGAGTGGAGCGGGAGGGCCGAAACACCGGGGAGCTGTTTTTT
NA TRBJ2-7 few TRBV18 CASSPPGGVQDSYEQYF TGTGCCAGCTCACCACCGGGCGGAGTCCAGGACTCCTACGAGCAGTACTTC
TRBD2 TRBJ2-7 NA TRBV12-5 CASGLVADGRAFFDEQYF TGTGCTAGTGGTTTGGTAGCGGACGGGAGGGCCTTTTTCGACGAGCAGTACTTC
NA TRBJ1-2 NA TRBV18 CASSPPAGLDGYTF TGTGCCAGCTCACCACCAGCTGGGCTTGATGGCTACACCTTC
NA TRBJ1-1 NA TRBV19 CASQQTGVGTEAFF TGTGCCAGCCAACAAACAGGTGTTGGCACTGAAGCTTTCTTT
NA TRBJ1-1 NA TRBV18 CASSPGRGTEAFF TGTGCCAGCTCACCCGGGCGAGGCACTGAAGCTTTCTTT
TRBD2 TRBJ2-7 NA TRBV4-2 CASSQDSAGNSYEQYF TGTGCCAGCAGCCAAGATTCAGCGGGAAACTCCTACGAGCAGTACTTC
NA TRBJ2-5 NA TRBV30 CAGLGDGFGKTQYF TGTGCCGGACTGGGGGACGGGTTTGGGAAGACCCAGTACTTC
TRBD1 TRBJ2-7 few TRBV7-8 CASSLVGVTGDEQYF TGTGCCAGCAGCTTAGTTGGGGTTACAGGGGACGAGCAGTACTTC
TRBD1 TRBJ1-5 NA TRBV27 CASSSGQGAQPQHF TGTGCCAGCAGTTCGGGACAGGGGGCTCAGCCCCAGCATTTT
NA TRBJ1-5 NA TRBV5-1 CASSLGSTGTNYQPQHF TGCGCCAGCAGCTTGGGCTCGACCGGGACCAACTATCAGCCCCAGCATTTT
NA TRBJ1-4 NA TRBV30 CASGQVDLGELFF TGTGCCTCAGGGCAGGTCGACCTGGGAGAACTGTTTTTT
NA TRBJ1-3 NA TRBV9 CASSPTGNTIYF TGTGCCAGCAGCCCTACTGGAAACACCATATATTTT
NA TRBJ1-4 NA TRBV15 CATSRVNRPNEKLFF TGTGCCACCAGCAGAGTTAACAGGCCTAATGAAAAACTGTTTTTT
NA TRBJ1-1 NA TRBV11-2 CASSLARLNTEAFF TGTGCCAGCAGCCTAGCCCGGTTGAACACTGAAGCTTTCTTT
NA TRBJ1-1 NA TRBV7-6 CASSLVGSGVAFF TGTGCCAGCAGCTTAGTGGGGTCAGGGGTGGCTTTCTTT
NA TRBJ1-2 NA TRBV10-3 CAIYNYGYTF TGTGCCATCTACAACTATGGCTACACCTTC
NA TRBJ2-2 once TRBV6-1 CASRERTNTGELFF TGTGCCAGCAGGGAGAGGACTAACACCGGGGAGCTGTTCTTT
NA TRBJ2-5 NA TRBV10-3 CAISESRYQETQYF TGTGCCATCAGTGAGTCCAGGTACCAAGAGACCCAGTACTTC
NA TRBJ2-7 few TRBV7-2 CASSLGDREVYF TGTGCCAGCAGCTTAGGGGACCGAGAGGTGTACTTC
NA TRBJ1-1 NA TRBV10-1 CASNEGEGTEAFF TGCGCCAGCAACGAGGGGGAAGGCACTGAAGCTTTCTTT
TRBD2 TRBJ2-2 NA TRBV19 CASSIDRTSGTGELFF TGTGCCAGTAGTATAGATCGGACTAGCGGAACCGGGGAGCTGTTTTTT
TRBD1 TRBJ2-1 NA TRBV10-3 CAISPGTGANEQFF TGTGCCATCAGTCCCGGGACAGGGGCCAATGAGCAGTTCTTC
TRBD1 TRBJ2-7 once TRBV9 CASSVGGQGSYEQYF TGTGCCAGCAGCGTGGGGGGACAGGGCTCCTACGAGCAGTACTTC
TRBD2 TRBJ2-1 NA TRBV7-6 CASSFLPSGRSPYNEQFF TGTGCCAGCAGCTTTCTCCCTAGCGGGAGATCCCCCTACAATGAGCAGTTCTTC
NA TRBJ1-1 NA TRBV30 CACAQRYAFF TGTGCCTGCGCACAGCGATATGCTTTCTTT
TRBD1 TRBJ1-1 NA TRBV4-2 CASSQWGQGGRNTEAFF TGTGCCAGCAGCCAATGGGGACAGGGTGGTAGGAACACTGAAGCTTTCTTT
NA TRBJ1-5 NA TRBV6-1 CASSDNRASNQPQHF TGTGCCAGCAGTGATAACCGGGCGAGCAATCAGCCCCAGCATTTT
NA TRBJ1-5 NA TRBV15 CATSRDRGGRMVQPQHF TGTGCCACCAGCAGAGATCGTGGGGGGCGTATGGTACAGCCCCAGCATTTT
NA TRBJ2-7 NA TRBV7-9 CASSTQGYEQYF TGTGCCAGCAGCACTCAGGGTTACGAGCAGTACTTC
NA TRBJ2-7 NA TRBV5-4 CASSLLLVGEQYF TGTGCCAGCAGCTTGCTACTAGTCGGCGAGCAGTACTTC
TRBD1 TRBJ2-3 NA TRBV6-4 CASSEQGARDTQYF TGTGCCAGCAGTGAACAGGGGGCGCGGGATACGCAGTATTTT
NA TRBJ2-1 NA TRBV2 CASSEETYNEQFF TGTGCCAGCAGTGAAGAGACTTACAATGAGCAGTTCTTC
NA TRBJ1-3 NA TRBV18 CASSPPGLLGNTIYF TGTGCCAGCTCACCACCCGGGCTCCTCGGAAACACCATATATTTT
NA TRBJ2-7 NA TRBV27 CASSQTVPYEQYF TGTGCCAGCTCCCAGACAGTCCCCTACGAGCAGTACTTC
NA TRBJ2-1 once TRBV4-1 CASSQDVYRFSDPFF TGCGCCAGCAGCCAAGATGTGTATAGGTTTAGCGATCCGTTCTTC
TRBD1 TRBJ2-6 NA TRBV7-6 CASSSPGQGSYSGANVLTF TGTGCCAGCAGCTCGCCGGGACAGGGATCCTACTCTGGGGCCAACGTCCTGACTTTC
NA TRBJ2-7 NA TRBV27 CASSLDTGSYEQYF TGTGCCAGCAGTTTAGATACAGGCTCCTACGAGCAGTACTTC
TRBD2 TRBJ2-2 NA TRBV7-2 CASRRSGADTGELFF TGTGCCAGCAGACGGAGCGGGGCGGACACCGGGGAGCTGTTTTTT